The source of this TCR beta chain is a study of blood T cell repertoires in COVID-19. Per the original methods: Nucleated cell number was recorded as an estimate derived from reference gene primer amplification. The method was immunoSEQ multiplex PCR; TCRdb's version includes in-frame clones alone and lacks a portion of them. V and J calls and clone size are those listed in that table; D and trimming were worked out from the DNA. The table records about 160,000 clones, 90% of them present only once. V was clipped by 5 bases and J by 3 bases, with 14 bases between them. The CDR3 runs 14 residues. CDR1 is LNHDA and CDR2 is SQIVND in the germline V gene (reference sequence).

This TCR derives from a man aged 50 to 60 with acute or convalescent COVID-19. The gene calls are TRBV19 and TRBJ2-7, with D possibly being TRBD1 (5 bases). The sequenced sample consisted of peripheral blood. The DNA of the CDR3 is TGTGCCAGTAGTCTCAATCCCGACAGCTACGAGCAGTACTTC. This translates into CASSLNPDSYEQYF.